Listed below are T cell receptor beta chains from one sample, sequenced in a study of cytomegalovirus exposure and HLA in healthy donors. Clones were sequenced by immunoSEQ multiplex PCR, and TCRdb holds only the in-frame ones, with some missing. The table lists about 130,000 clones, 77% of them singletons. The sequenced sample was PBMCs. These receptors came from a male donor in good health and CMV-seronegative. Both conserved end residues are part of each CDR3. The D gene is left open where the match is weak. Rows may omit the clone size; those that give it use once, few, many or a size class.

j_call clone_size v_call d_call cdr3_nt cdr3_aa
TRBJ2-1 - TRBV14 - TGTGCCAGCAGCCAAGATGGGGGGTCTTACTTGGGGGAGCAGTTCTTC CASSQDGGSYLGEQFF
TRBJ1-6 - TRBV5-8 TRBD1 TGTGCCAGCAGCCTGGGACAGACGGATTCACCCCTCCACTTT CASSLGQTDSPLHF
TRBJ2-5 - TRBV5-1 TRBD1 TGCGCCAGCAGCTTGGGTCTCGACAGGGTGGAGACCCAGTACTTC CASSLGLDRVETQYF
TRBJ1-4 - TRBV7-9 - TGTGCCAGCAGCTCATCCGGGAGTGAAAAACTGTTTTTT CASSSSGSEKLFF
TRBJ2-7 - TRBV19 TRBD1 TGTGCCAGTAGTATATATCCCCCGGACAGGGCGATAAACGAGCAGTACTTC CASSIYPPDRAINEQYF
TRBJ2-1 - TRBV4-1 TRBD2 TGCGCCAGCAGCGTGGGACTAGCGGGCAGCTCCTACAATGAGCAGTTCTTC CASSVGLAGSSYNEQFF
TRBJ2-6 - TRBV6-4 TRBD1 TGTGCCAGTCGAAGGACAGGGGGCTCTGGGGCCAACGTCCTGACTTTC CASRRTGGSGANVLTF
TRBJ2-7 - TRBV19 TRBD1 TGTGCCAGTAGCTCGGGACAGGGTTTTCAGTACTTC CASSSGQGFQYF
TRBJ1-1 - TRBV4-3 - TGCGCCAGCAGCCAAGATCATCGGGGGGGCACTGAAGCTTTCTTT CASSQDHRGGTEAFF
TRBJ2-5 few TRBV25-1 - TGTGCCAGCAGTGAATATGAGTCCAGGCAAGAGACCCAGTACTTC CASSEYESRQETQYF
TRBJ2-2 - TRBV7-8 - TGTGCCAGCAGCTTAGGAACTAGATGGGGCACCGGGGAGCTGTTTTTT CASSLGTRWGTGELFF
TRBJ2-7 - TRBV6-5 TRBD2 TGTGCCAGCAGGATTCTAGCGGGAGGATCCTACGAGCAGTACTTC CASRILAGGSYEQYF
TRBJ1-2 - TRBV4-3 TRBD1 TGCGCCAGCAGCCAACTTACAGGGGACTATGGCTACACCTTC CASSQLTGDYGYTF
TRBJ2-7 - TRBV6-1 TRBD2 TGTGCCAGCAGTGAATTGGGGGGGGACCACGAGCAGTACTTC CASSELGGDHEQYF
TRBJ2-2 once TRBV11-3 TRBD1 TGTGCCAGCAGCGCGGGACAGGGAACCGGGGAGCTGTTTTTT CASSAGQGTGELFF
TRBJ1-1 once TRBV4-2 TRBD1 TGTGCCAGCAGCCAGGCTGTTATGGACAGGGGAGGTACTGAAGCTTTCTTT CASSQAVMDRGGTEAFF
TRBJ2-7 - TRBV5-1 TRBD2 TGCGCCAGCAGCTTTACCCAGATGCTAGCGGGAGCCCCGTCCTACGAGCAGTACTTC CASSFTQMLAGAPSYEQYF
TRBJ1-1 - TRBV29-1 - TGCAGCGTTTGGGCCGTGAACACTGAAGCTTTCTTT CSVWAVNTEAFF
TRBJ1-2 - TRBV19 TRBD1 TGTGCCAGTAGTATGTTGACAGGGGTGACCTATGGCTACACCTTC CASSMLTGVTYGYTF
TRBJ2-7 - TRBV4-1 TRBD1 TGCGCCAGCAGCAACCGGGACAGGGCTCCCTACGAGCAGTACTTC CASSNRDRAPYEQYF
TRBJ2-3 - TRBV6-7 TRBD1 TGTGCCAGCAGTGGGACAGGTACAGATACGCAGTATTTT CASSGTGTDTQYF
TRBJ1-2 - TRBV7-6 - TGTGCCAGCAGCCCCCTTGCGGGCAGTAATTCCTATGGCTACACCTTC CASSPLAGSNSYGYTF
TRBJ2-1 - TRBV10-1 - TGCGCCAGCAGTGAGTCAGGAGGGATCGACAATGAGCAGTTCTTC CASSESGGIDNEQFF
TRBJ2-2 - TRBV7-9 - TGTGCCAGCAGCCCACGTGGAGGGGACACCGGGGAGCTGTTTTTT CASSPRGGDTGELFF
TRBJ2-7 few TRBV7-6 TRBD2 TGTGCCAGCAGCCCCGAGCGGGGGAGCTCCTACGAGCAGTACTTC CASSPERGSSYEQYF
TRBJ2-5 - TRBV5-1 TRBD2 TGCGCCAGCAGCTTGGGTGGACTAGCACCCGAGACCCAGTACTTC CASSLGGLAPETQYF
TRBJ2-1 - TRBV7-8 TRBD2 TGTGCCAGCAGCCCATTGGGGAGGGCCTATGGGAATGAGCAGTTCTTC CASSPLGRAYGNEQFF
TRBJ2-3 few TRBV28 - TGTGCCAGCAGTAGAGGGCCAAGGGACACAGATACGCAGTATTTT CASSRGPRDTDTQYF
TRBJ2-7 - TRBV2 - TGTGCCAGCAGAAACACTATAGGCTACGAGCAGTACTTC CASRNTIGYEQYF
TRBJ1-1 - TRBV10-3 - TGTGCCATCAGTGAGATTGAGGGGGACACTGAAGCTTTCTTT CAISEIEGDTEAFF
TRBJ2-5 - TRBV11-1 TRBD2 TGTGCCAGCAGCTTATTCGATTTAGCGGGGGGACAAGAGACCCAGTACTTC CASSLFDLAGGQETQYF
TRBJ1-1 - TRBV6-5 TRBD1 TGTGCCAGCAGTTATGGGGACAGGGGCACTGAAGCTTTCTTT CASSYGDRGTEAFF
TRBJ2-7 - TRBV15 - TGTGCCACCAGCCTACAGACCAACTCCTACGAGCAGTACTTC CATSLQTNSYEQYF
TRBJ1-3 - TRBV5-4 - TGTGCCAGCAGCCCAGGAAGGGGACTGAGTTCTGGAAACACCATATATTTT CASSPGRGLSSGNTIYF
TRBJ2-7 - TRBV9 - TGTGCCAGCAGCTTAGGGGGGAGCGGGGAGAACGAGCAGTACTTC CASSLGGSGENEQYF
TRBJ1-5 - TRBV7-2 - TGTGCCAGCAGCTCTTCCGGCAGGATGAATCAGCCCCAGCATTTT CASSSSGRMNQPQHF
TRBJ1-2 - TRBV6-4 - TGTGCCAGCAGTGACGACGGGGTCTACGGCTACACCTTC CASSDDGVYGYTF
TRBJ2-1 - TRBV30 TRBD2 TGTGCCCTTGATAGCGGGAGGGTGGGCAATGAGCAGTTCTTC CALDSGRVGNEQFF
TRBJ1-4 - TRBV6-6 TRBD1 TGTGCCAGCAGTCAATCGGGACAGGGAGGCAAACTGTTTTTT CASSQSGQGGKLFF
TRBJ1-2 - TRBV2 TRBD1 TGTGCCAGCGGCCGGGACAGCCCCTATGGCTACACCTTC CASGRDSPYGYTF
TRBJ2-5 - TRBV7-9 TRBD2 TGTGCCAGCAGCACCCCGGGAGGTGCGGAGACCCAGTACTTC CASSTPGGAETQYF